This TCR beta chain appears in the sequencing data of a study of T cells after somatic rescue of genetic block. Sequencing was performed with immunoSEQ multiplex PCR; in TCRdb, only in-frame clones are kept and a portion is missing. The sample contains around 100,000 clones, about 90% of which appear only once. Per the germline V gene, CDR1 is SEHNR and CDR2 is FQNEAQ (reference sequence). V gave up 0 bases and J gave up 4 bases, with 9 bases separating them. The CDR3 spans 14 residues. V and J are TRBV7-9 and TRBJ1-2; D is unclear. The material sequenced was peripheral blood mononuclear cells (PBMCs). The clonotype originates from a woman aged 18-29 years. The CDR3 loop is CASSLAVGGYGYTF. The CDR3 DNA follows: TGTGCCAGCAGCTTAGCAGTGGGAGGCTATGGCTACACCTTC.